The next 18 T cell receptor beta chains were all read from a single sample in a study of shared clonotypes between healthy human individuals. Clones were read by immunoSEQ multiplex PCR, and TCRdb kept only the in-frame ones, dropping some. Of about 1 million clones in the sample, about 70% are singletons; the top ten hold roughly 1.5%. Specimen: memory CD4+ T cells sorted from blood. Sample subset: CD45RA-negative fraction. The receptors were sampled from a young man in good health.

The gene calls are TRBV5-5 and TRBJ2-5; D possibly corresponds to TRBD2 (5 bases). CDR1 and CDR2 (germline): SGHKS, YYEKEE (reference sequence). The CDR3 loop spans 14 amino acids. V gave up 4 bases and J gave up 5 bases, with 15 bases separating them. CDR3 nucleotides: TGTGCCAGCAGCCCCCGGGCGGGTGGGGAGACCCAGTACTTC. Encoded protein: CASSPRAGGETQYF.

The CDR3 spells CASSPTPSGNQPQHF. The CDR3 DNA reads as TGTGCCAGCAGCCCGACACCGTCGGGCAATCAGCCCCAGCATTTT. The chain has TRBV6-4 and TRBJ1-5; D is uncertain. The CDR3 runs 15 residues. V gave up 6 bases and J gave up 2 bases, with 14 bases separating them. Germline lookup yields CDR1 MRHNA and CDR2 SNTAGT.

The chain employs TRBV9 and TRBJ2-1; 10 bases map to TRBD2. CDR1 SGDLS and CDR2 YYNGEE come from the germline V gene. J gave up 9 bases and V 0 bases, and 9 bases lay outside the gene matches. CDR3 length equals 16 residues. CDR3 sequence reads: CASSVVGLAGVGEQFF. The CDR3, as DNA: TGTGCCAGCAGCGTAGTTGGGCTAGCGGGAGTTGGTGAGCAGTTCTTC.

The J gene is TRBJ2-7, the V gene TRBV7-2; D gene unclear. Trimming took off 2 bases at V and 0 bases at J, with 11 bases between the two ends. Germline V gene sequence: CDR1 SGHTA, CDR2 FQGNSA. The CDR3 consists of 15 residues. The CDR3 region is CASSLSAVPSYEQYF. The CDR3 DNA reads TGTGCCAGCAGCTTAAGCGCCGTCCCCTCCTACGAGCAGTACTTC.

V and J are TRBV10-3 and TRBJ1-5; tentatively, D is TRBD1 (6 bases). CDR1 is ENHRY and CDR2 is SYGVKD in the germline V gene. V dropped 0 bases and J dropped 2 bases, with 8 bases sitting between them. CDR3 length: 15 residues. The CDR3 reads CAISESAGGNQPQHF. In DNA form, the CDR3 reads TGTGCCATCAGTGAGTCAGCAGGGGGCAATCAGCCCCAGCATTTT.

This chain uses TRBV10-2 with TRBJ2-3; no clear D gene. V lost 7 bases, J lost 6 bases, and 8 bases lay in between. Germline assignment: CDR1 WSHSY and CDR2 SAAADI. The CDR3 contains 11 residues. Written as DNA, the CDR3 is TGCGCCAGCACGGAGCTGGATACGCAGTATTTT. Protein product: CASTELDTQYF.

This clone was seen once. The chain employs TRBV2 and TRBJ2-3; no clear D. This CDR3 spans 14 amino acids. Trimming took 7 bases from V and 1 from J, leaving 12 bases between them. Germline lookup yields CDR1 SNHLY and CDR2 FYNNEI. CDR3 amino acids: CASKTLWGTDTQYF. CDR3 DNA: TGTGCCAGCAAAACTCTCTGGGGCACAGATACGCAGTATTTT.

This chain links TRBV5-1 with TRBJ1-1, with D unresolved. This CDR3 has 13 residues. V gave up 6 bases and J gave up 2 bases, with 11 bases separating them. Germline CDR1 reads SGHRS; CDR2 reads YFSETQ. The CDR3 region is CASTAQENTEAFF. In DNA form, the CDR3 reads TGCGCCAGCACGGCCCAGGAAAACACTGAAGCTTTCTTT. Together with reference TRBV5-1 and TRBJ1-1, the CDR3 gives the full variable domain: KAGVTQTPRYLIKTRGQQVTLSCSPISGHRSVSWYQQTPGQGLQFLFEYFSETQRNKGNFPGRFSGRQFSNSRSEMNVSTLELGDSALYLCASTAQENTEAFFGQGTRLTVV.

This clone was counted a single time. V gene TRBV6-5 combines with J gene TRBJ2-2; tentatively, D is TRBD1 or TRBD2 (5 bases each). The CDR3 contains 13 residues. V was shortened by 9 bases and J by 3 bases, with 11 bases between the two germline ends. CDR1 and CDR2 from the germline V gene are MNHEY and SVGAGI. The CDR3 sequence: CASGGRYTGELFF. The CDR3 nucleotides are TGTGCCAGTGGGGGTAGATACACCGGGGAGCTGTTTTTT.

With regard to this clone: In the same sample, other DNA sequences code for this CDR3. This sequence joins TRBV27 and TRBJ1-5, with a weak D call TRBD1 (5 bases). Germline V gene data show CDR1 as MNHEY and CDR2 as SMNVEV (reference sequence). The CDR3 has 13 amino acids. Trimming left V 6 bases short and J 1 base short, with 7 bases between. CDR3 DNA sequence: TGTGCCAGCAGCAGGACAAGCAATCAGCCCCAGCATTTT. Amino acid sequence: CASSRTSNQPQHF.

The rearrangement joins TRBV5-1 to TRBJ2-1; D tentatively reads TRBD1 or TRBD2 (5 bases each). V was shortened by 3 bases and J by 8 bases, with 12 bases between the two germline ends. This CDR3 is built from 13 residues. Germline V CDR1 and CDR2: SGHRS, YFSETQ. The chain's CDR3 is CASSSSRADEQFF. In nucleotides, the CDR3 is TGCGCCAGCAGCTCTAGCAGGGCGGATGAGCAGTTCTTC.

This chain links TRBV18 with TRBJ2-1; D is undetermined. The germline V gene encodes CDR1 KGHSH and CDR2 LQKENI. The CDR3 has 13 amino acids. The V and J ends lost 2 bases and 4 bases respectively, with 6 bases between them. This CDR3 reads CASSPSAYNEQFF. CDR3 DNA: TGTGCCAGCTCACCATCCGCGTACAATGAGCAGTTCTTC.

The chain joins TRBV10-3 to TRBJ2-7, with a weak D call TRBD2 (5 bases). Germline V lookup: CDR1 ENHRY, CDR2 SYGVKD. Trimming shortened V by 4 bases and J by 4 bases, and 11 bases separated the two germline ends. CDR3 length: 13 amino acids. The CDR3 DNA is TGTGCCATCAGTGGACTGGGGAGATACGAGCAGTACTTC. This sequence encodes CAISGLGRYEQYF.

This clone was seen a few times. The chain recombines TRBV29-1 with TRBJ1-1, with TRBD1 matching 8 bases. This CDR3 spans 12 amino acids. Trimming removed 7 bases from V and 7 bases from J; junction bases left unmatched: 8. Per germline, CDR1 SQVTM and CDR2 ANQGSEA. DNA for the CDR3: TGCAGCGCTCACCAGGGGGCGGGTGAAGCTTTCTTT. It encodes CSAHQGAGEAFF.

This chain links TRBV30 with TRBJ2-1; 7 nucleotides match TRBD2. The CDR3 covers 17 residues. CDR1 and CDR2 (germline): GTSNPN, SVGIG (reference sequence). V lost 0 bases, J lost 6 bases, and 14 bases stayed unmatched. The CDR3 spells CAWSVVGSGMIFNEQFF. The CDR3 bases are TGTGCCTGGAGTGTGGTAGGGAGCGGGATGATTTTCAATGAGCAGTTCTTC.

This rearrangement joins TRBV5-1 to TRBJ2-2; 8 bases are shared with TRBD1. From germline, CDR1 is SGHRS and CDR2 YFSETQ. The V gene end was trimmed by 3 bases and the J gene end by 9 bases; junction bases not matched to a gene: 4. The CDR3 has 13 residues. The CDR3 loop reads CASSSDRGRELFF. In DNA form, the CDR3 reads TGCGCCAGCAGCTCTGACAGGGGCAGGGAGCTGTTTTTT.

The chain links TRBV28 to TRBJ1-1; 8 positions match TRBD1. The CDR3 is made up of 16 amino acids. Germline V lookup: CDR1 MDHEN, CDR2 SYDVKM. J gave up 5 bases and V 2 bases, and 10 bases lay outside the gene matches. CDR3 nucleotide sequence: TGTGCCAGCAGTTTAGTTCAGGGGGCGGGGGAGACTGAAGCTTTCTTT. Protein sequence: CASSLVQGAGETEAFF.

The chain recombines TRBV5-1 with TRBJ1-6; 7 bases map to TRBD1. Germline assignment: CDR1 SGHRS and CDR2 YFSETQ. CDR3 size: 17 residues. Germline trimming cut 4 bases from V and 3 bases from J; bases unmatched to any gene: 10. The CDR3 reads CASSQTGDSFYNSPLHF. The CDR3 bases are TGCGCCAGCAGCCAAACAGGGGACTCCTTCTATAATTCACCCCTCCACTTT. Full variable domain (missing parts from reference TRBV5-1 and TRBJ1-6): KAGVTQTPRYLIKTRGQQVTLSCSPISGHRSVSWYQQTPGQGLQFLFEYFSETQRNKGNFPGRFSGRQFSNSRSEMNVSTLELGDSALYLCASSQTGDSFYNSPLHFGNGTRLTVT.